In its sample, the clone carrying this T cell receptor beta chain was seen a few times. As yet, its antigen is unknown. The CDR3 contains 17 residues. The germline gives CDR1 SGDLS, CDR2 YYNGEE. The germline V and J ends were trimmed by 0 bases and 4 bases, with 17 bases remaining between them. The sort gate was single viable CD3+CD4+CD8-CD45RO+ cells for memory CD4+ T cells. Serostatus was set by detecting CMV pp150, pp28, p38, p52 IgG. After thawing, CD4+ T cells were positively selected. TCRdb's copy holds only in-frame clones and misses some; the assay was immunoSEQ multiplex PCR. The table has roughly 50,000 clones, approximately 77% seen once. This specimen belongs to a study of memory CD4+ T cells and cytomegalovirus serostatus. Study at large: Of the healthy Belgian adults, 9 were CMV seropositive and more than 20 seronegative.

Study-wide findings and caveats: Suggested: most of the CMV-linked TCR signature lies in CD4+ memory cells.

The genes are TRBV9 and TRBJ2-1; maybe TRBD2 (5 bases). This TCR was recovered from an adult in good health and CMV-seronegative. Some clones in this sample may be carry-over from other donors' samples. The specimen was memory CD4+ T cells from blood. The CDR3 protein is CASSVALAGSGYNEQFF. CDR3 in DNA: TGTGCCAGCAGCGTAGCTCTAGCCGGAAGCGGTTACAATGAGCAGTTCTTC.